The 31 T cell receptor beta chains presented below share a single source sample, sequenced in a study of CD8+ T cells in alopecia areata. Once RNA had been extracted, it was reverse transcribed into cDNA to act as the sequencing template. Some clones are missing from TCRdb's copy, which holds only in-frame ones; the method was immunoSEQ multiplex PCR. This sample has just over 150,000 clones, with about 50% found just once. This specimen consisted of CD8+ T cells sorted from blood, obtained at week 0. The receptors come from a human donor with alopecia areata.

The chain is built from TRBV13 and TRBJ2-3; weak D call: TRBD1 (6 bases). Germline CDR1 PRHDT, CDR2 FYEKMQ (reference sequence). V shed 5 bases and J shed 5 bases, with 17 bases lying between them. The CDR3 covers 15 residues. The CDR3 DNA sequence: TGTGCCAGCAGCGCGGAAAACAGACAGGAAGATACGCAGTATTTT. Amino acid sequence: CASSAENRQEDTQYF.

The rearrangement joins TRBV2 to TRBJ2-7; D remains ambiguous. V lost 8 bases, J lost 5 bases, and 13 bases lay in between. The germline gives CDR1 SNHLY, CDR2 FYNNEI. The CDR3 length is 12 residues. The CDR3 nucleotides are TGTGCCAGCGGAGTGGTGGGGAACGAGCAGTACTTC. The encoded protein is CASGVVGNEQYF. Supplemented by reference TRBV2 and TRBJ2-7, the full variable domain reads EPEVTQTPSHQVTQMGQEVILRCVPISNHLYFYWYRQILGQKVEFLVSFYNNEISEKSEIFDDQFSVERPDGSNFTLKIRSTKLEDSAMYFCASGVVGNEQYFGPGTRLTVT.

V and J are TRBV6-6 and TRBJ2-1, with 14 positions matching TRBD2. CDR1 is MNHNY, CDR2 SVGAGI, per germline (reference sequence). V lost 2 bases to trimming and J lost 6 bases; unmatched junction nucleotides: 0. The CDR3 runs to 15 residues. Written as DNA, the CDR3 is TGTGCCAGCAGTTACGGGACTAGCGGGGGCAATGAGCAGTTCTTC. Amino acids: CASSYGTSGGNEQFF.

The chain carries TRBV7-3 and TRBJ2-7; 8 nucleotides align to TRBD2. The CDR3 is 15 amino acids. The V gene's germline CDR1 is SGHTA and CDR2 FQGTGA. V shed 5 bases and J 3 bases; nucleotides not matched to a gene: 9. The CDR3 sequence: CASSPASGPFYEQYF. The CDR3 bases are TGTGCCAGCAGCCCCGCTAGCGGGCCGTTCTACGAGCAGTACTTC.

The chain is built from TRBV5-1 and TRBJ2-7; 7 bases map to TRBD1. The junction had 7 bases not matched to a gene; V was cut back by 4 bases and J by 6 bases. The CDR3 is 13 residues long. Germline assignment: CDR1 SGHRS and CDR2 YFSETQ. DNA of the CDR3: TGCGCCAGCAGCCAATTGACAGGGAGCGAGCAGTACTTC. This encodes CASSQLTGSEQYF. The full variable domain, its missing parts supplied by reference TRBV5-1 and TRBJ2-7, is KAGVTQTPRYLIKTRGQQVTLSCSPISGHRSVSWYQQTPGQGLQFLFEYFSETQRNKGNFPGRFSGRQFSNSRSEMNVSTLELGDSALYLCASSQLTGSEQYFGPGTRLTVT.

The chain joins TRBV13 to TRBJ1-2; D ambiguous. V lost 0 bases and J lost 2, with 13 bases in between. The CDR3 has 16 amino acids. Germline V gene data show CDR1 as PRHDT and CDR2 as FYEKMQ (reference sequence). As DNA, the CDR3 is TGTGCCAGCAGCTTAGGCATGGAATCGGGAAACTATGGCTACACCTTC. Its translation: CASSLGMESGNYGYTF.

The chain uses TRBV4-3 and TRBJ2-7; perhaps TRBD1 as D (6 bases). Trimming removed 0 bases from V and 2 bases from J, with 11 bases in between. This CDR3 is 15 amino acids long. Germline values: CDR1 LGHNA, CDR2 YSLEER. The CDR3 bases are TGCGCCAGCAGCCAAGATAATACAGGGACCTACGAGCAGTACTTC. This codes for CASSQDNTGTYEQYF.

The J gene is TRBJ2-5, the V gene TRBV4-3, with TRBD1 identical over 10 bases. The CDR3 consists of 17 residues. The V segment lost 3 bases and the J segment 5 bases; nucleotides outside the gene matches: 12. The V gene's germline CDR1 is LGHNA and CDR2 YSLEER. CDR3 nucleotide sequence: TGCGCCAGCAGCCAGGGGGACAGGGGTTGGGGTGAGGAGACCCAGTACTTC. Translation: CASSQGDRGWGEETQYF.

The chain joins TRBV11-2 to TRBJ1-2; a weak D match, TRBD1 (5 bases). The CDR3 is made up of 14 amino acids. The germline V gene encodes CDR1 SGHAT and CDR2 FQNNGV. V lost 4 bases and J 2 bases, leaving 11 bases between the germline ends. CDR3: CASSSGHLNYGYTF. The CDR3, as DNA: TGTGCCAGCAGCTCCGGACACCTCAACTATGGCTACACCTTC.

The V call is TRBV4-3, the J call TRBJ2-1; D not certain. Germline V lookup: CDR1 LGHNA, CDR2 YSLEER. This CDR3 has 15 residues. Trimming left V 0 bases short and J 4 bases short, with 10 bases between. DNA for the CDR3: TGCGCCAGCAGCCAAGATCCCGCCCCTTACAATGAGCAGTTCTTC. This sequence encodes CASSQDPAPYNEQFF.

The rearrangement links TRBV19 to TRBJ2-1, with 10 bases identical to TRBD2. The V segment lost 2 bases and the J segment 6 bases; nucleotides outside the gene matches: 4. CDR1 and CDR2 from the germline V gene are LNHDA and SQIVND (reference sequence). There are 15 residues in the CDR3. The CDR3, as DNA: TGTGCCAGTAGTATATCTAGCGGGGGACTCAATGAGCAGTTCTTC. Translating it yields CASSISSGGLNEQFF.

The rearrangement joins TRBV14 to TRBJ2-7, with D possibly being TRBD2 (7 bases). The germline CDR1 and CDR2 sequences are SGHDN and FVKESK. V was pared by 4 bases and J by 7 bases, with 14 bases between. The CDR3 has 13 amino acids. The CDR3 sequence: CASSPRGAGEQYF. The CDR3 nucleotides read TGTGCCAGCAGCCCCCGGGGGGCGGGGGAGCAGTACTTC.

The CDR3 protein is CASSARQGPNGELFF. CDR3 bases: TGTGCCAGCAGCGCTCGACAGGGGCCAAACGGGGAGCTGTTTTTT. The chain carries TRBV9 and TRBJ2-2; 8 bases map to TRBD1. Germline CDR1 is SGDLS and CDR2 is YYNGEE. This CDR3 contains 15 residues. V dropped 3 bases and J dropped 7; count of bases not matched to a gene: 8.

This clone was counted a few times. The chain uses TRBV4-3 and TRBJ2-3; 11 nucleotides align to TRBD2. V gave up 0 bases and J gave up 0 bases; unmatched junction bases: 11. The germline CDR1 and CDR2 sequences are LGHNA and YSLEER. The CDR3 has 20 amino acids. The CDR3 reads CASSQDPLTRLAGSTDTQYF. CDR3 DNA: TGCGCCAGCAGCCAAGATCCCCTTACTAGACTAGCGGGGAGCACAGATACGCAGTATTTT.

On this clone itself: Here the CDR3 omits its conserved ending phenylalanine or tryptophan, so a read error is the likely source. The rearrangement joins TRBV30 to TRBJ1-2; 8 nucleotides align to TRBD1. The CDR3 spans 14 residues. J gave up 6 bases and V 3 bases, and 9 bases lay outside the gene matches. The germline gives CDR1 GTSNPN, CDR2 SVGIG (reference sequence). In nucleotides, the CDR3 is TGTGCCTGGAGCACCGGGACAGGTCTCGATGGCTACACCCTC. Protein: CAWSTGTGLDGYTL.

For the CDR3, the DNA is TGTGCCAGCAGCGAGGGGGGGCTAAGCAATCAGCCCCAGCATTTT. Its translation is CASSEGGLSNQPQHF. This sequence joins TRBV9 and TRBJ1-5; maybe TRBD1 (6 bases). The CDR3 is made up of 15 amino acids. Germline V gene sequence: CDR1 SGDLS, CDR2 YYNGEE. Trimming shortened V by 3 bases and J by 1 base, and 11 bases separated the two germline ends. Together with reference TRBV9 and TRBJ1-5, the CDR3 gives the full variable domain: DSGVTQTPKHLITATGQRVTLRCSPRSGDLSVYWYQQSLDQGLQFLIQYYNGEERAKGNILERFSAQQFPDLHSELNLSSLELGDSALYFCASSEGGLSNQPQHFGDGTRLSIL.

The chain joins TRBV10-2 to TRBJ2-7; 9 nucleotides agree with TRBD1. Germline CDR1 and CDR2: WSHSY and SAAADI. The CDR3 sequence is 14 residues long. Unmatched junction bases numbered 2, after V lost 2 bases and J lost 3 bases. The CDR3: CASSEPTGGYEQYF. The CDR3 DNA is TGCGCCAGCAGTGAGCCGACAGGGGGCTACGAGCAGTACTTC.

V is TRBV29-1 and J is TRBJ2-2; 7 bases match TRBD1. The length of the CDR3 is 16 residues. Losses at the gene ends were 1 base for V and 3 bases for J; bases not matched to a gene: 8. Germline CDR1 and CDR2: SQVTM and ANQGSEA. CDR3 DNA: TGCAGCGTTGAAGGAACAGGGGATGGGGACACCGGGGAGCTGTTTTTT. Translating it yields CSVEGTGDGDTGELFF.

The rearrangement joins TRBV10-3 to TRBJ2-7; 8 nucleotides match TRBD1. This CDR3 has 13 residues. The germline V gene encodes CDR1 ENHRY and CDR2 SYGVKD. V dropped 2 bases and J dropped 5; count of bases not matched to a gene: 2. Written as DNA, the CDR3 is TGTGCCATCAGTGAGGGACAGGGTAACGAGCAGTACTTC. Its protein is CAISEGQGNEQYF.

The chain is built from TRBV6-6 and TRBJ1-2; D is unclear. The CDR3 has 12 amino acids. Germline V gene sequence: CDR1 MNHNY, CDR2 SVGAGI (reference sequence). V gave up 2 bases and J gave up 6 bases, with 7 bases separating them. The CDR3 loop reads CASSYGTDGYTF. The CDR3 nucleotides read TGTGCCAGCAGTTACGGAACAGATGGCTACACCTTC.

The CDR3 region has the DNA TGTGCCAGCAGCTTAGTGGCTAGCGGGGGGCCTTACAATGAGCAGTTCTTC. It encodes CASSLVASGGPYNEQFF. This chain uses TRBV11-2 with TRBJ2-1; TRBD2 aligns across 11 bases. Germline V lookup: CDR1 SGHAT, CDR2 FQNNGV. After removal of 1 base from V and 4 bases from J, the junction contained 6 bases not matched to a gene. The CDR3 length is 17 residues.

Points on this clone: The sample has other DNA sequences that encode this CDR3 too. V usage is TRBV29-1 and J usage is TRBJ1-2; 7 bases align to TRBD1. The junction had 4 bases not matched to a gene; V was cut back by 4 bases and J by 2 bases. The germline gives CDR1 SQVTM, CDR2 ANQGSEA. The CDR3 contains 13 residues. The CDR3 bases are TGCAGCGTTGTAGGGGGACAGAACTATGGCTACACCTTC. Translating it yields CSVVGGQNYGYTF. Filled out from reference TRBV29-1 and TRBJ1-2, the complete variable domain reads SAVISQKPSRDICQRGTSLTIQCQVDSQVTMMFWYRQQPGQSLTLIATANQGSEATYESGFVIDKFPISRPNLTFSTLTVSNMSPEDSSIYLCSVVGGQNYGYTFGSGTRLTVV.

The DNA for the CDR3 is TGCGCCAGCAGCTCTTCCCCGGGCACCGGGGAGCTGTTTTTT. As protein: CASSSSPGTGELFF. The chain uses TRBV5-1 and TRBJ2-2; D gene unclear. Germline CDR1 SGHRS, CDR2 YFSETQ. Trimming removed 3 bases at V and 4 bases at J, with 10 bases between. CDR3 size: 14 residues.

The chain has TRBV29-1 and TRBJ2-1; the D gene is possibly TRBD2 (6 bases). Germline values: CDR1 SQVTM, CDR2 ANQGSEA. The V gene lost 5 bases and the J gene lost 14 bases, with 19 bases spanning the gap. This CDR3 is 12 amino acids long. The CDR3 loop is CSVSQVVADKFF. The CDR3 DNA reads TGCAGCGTTTCCCAGGTAGTAGCGGACAAGTTCTTC.

The chain links TRBV7-2 to TRBJ2-3, with D tentatively TRBD2 (6 bases). The CDR3 spans 16 residues. V dropped 5 bases and J dropped 3 bases, with 18 bases sitting between them. CDR1 is SGHTA and CDR2 is FQGNSA in the germline V gene. The CDR3: CASSLEGRGWTDTQYF. In nucleotides, the CDR3 is TGTGCCAGCAGCCTGGAGGGGCGGGGTTGGACAGATACGCAGTATTTT.

This chain connects TRBV11-2 to TRBJ2-7, with TRBD1 matching over 8 bases. The CDR3 has 15 residues. The V segment lost 1 base and the J segment 9 bases; nucleotides outside the gene matches: 11. From germline, CDR1 is SGHAT and CDR2 FQNNGV. The CDR3, as DNA: TGTGCCAGCAGCTTAGGACAGGGGTATCGAGGCGGGCAGTACTTC. Translating it yields CASSLGQGYRGGQYF. Filled out from reference TRBV11-2 and TRBJ2-7, the complete variable domain reads EAGVAQSPRYKIIEKRQSVAFWCNPISGHATLYWYQQILGQGPKLLIQFQNNGVVDDSQLPKDRFSAERLKGVDSTLKIQPAKLEDSAVYLCASSLGQGYRGGQYFGPGTRLTVT.

This clone was detected a few times. The chain is built from TRBV4-3 and TRBJ2-2; D gene ambiguous. Trimming took off 1 base at V and 1 base at J, with 4 bases between the two ends. The germline gives CDR1 LGHNA, CDR2 YSLEER. The CDR3 is made up of 14 amino acids. CDR3 sequence reads: CASSQAQNTGELFF. Written as DNA, the CDR3 is TGCGCCAGCAGCCAAGCACAGAACACCGGGGAGCTGTTTTTT.

This clone was seen more than once but under ten times. J is TRBJ2-3 and V is TRBV29-1; 7 bases agree with TRBD1. The CDR3 consists of 14 residues. V dropped 6 bases and J dropped 0; count of bases not matched to a gene: 6. The germline V gene encodes CDR1 SQVTM and CDR2 ANQGSEA. In DNA form, the CDR3 reads TGCAGCGTGCCGCCGGGACAGAGCACAGATACGCAGTATTTT. Amino acid sequence: CSVPPGQSTDTQYF.

V is TRBV6-6 and J is TRBJ1-1; a weak D match, TRBD1 (5 bases). This CDR3 comprises 11 residues. CDR1 MNHNY and CDR2 SVGAGI come from the germline V gene (reference sequence). V was clipped by 7 bases and J by 9 bases, with 12 bases between them. The CDR3 sequence: CASTMTDQAFF. The CDR3 DNA is TGTGCCAGCACCATGACAGATCAAGCTTTCTTT.

The chain joins TRBV30 to TRBJ2-3, with 7 bases identical to TRBD2. Trimming at V came to 6 bases and at J to 8 bases, leaving 5 bases not matched to a gene. This CDR3 is 11 amino acids long. Germline loops: CDR1 GTSNPN, CDR2 SVGIG (reference sequence). This CDR3 is CACPSGGTQYF. The CDR3 nucleotides read TGTGCCTGCCCCTCGGGAGGTACGCAGTATTTT.

The gene calls are TRBV7-2 and TRBJ2-7; D may be TRBD2 (6 bases). CDR1 and CDR2 (germline): SGHTA, FQGNSA. Trimming cost V 6 bases and J 4 bases, with 16 bases left between them. The CDR3 runs 14 residues. Here the CDR3 reads CASSQGAGGYEQYF. Here the CDR3 DNA reads TGTGCCAGCAGTCAAGGAGCGGGTGGGTACGAGCAGTACTTC.